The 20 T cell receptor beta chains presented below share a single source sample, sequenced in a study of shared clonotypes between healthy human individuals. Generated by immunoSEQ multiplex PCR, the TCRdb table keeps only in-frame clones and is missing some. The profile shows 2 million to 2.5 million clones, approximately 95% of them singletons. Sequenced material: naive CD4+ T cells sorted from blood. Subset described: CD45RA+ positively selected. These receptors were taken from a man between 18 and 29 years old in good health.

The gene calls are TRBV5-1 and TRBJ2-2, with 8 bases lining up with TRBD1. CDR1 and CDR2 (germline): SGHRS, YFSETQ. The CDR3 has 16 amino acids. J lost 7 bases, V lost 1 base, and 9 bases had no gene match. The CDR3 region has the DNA TGCGCCAGCAGCTTGAACCAGGGGGCAATTGTCGGGGAGCTGTTTTTT. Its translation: CASSLNQGAIVGELFF.

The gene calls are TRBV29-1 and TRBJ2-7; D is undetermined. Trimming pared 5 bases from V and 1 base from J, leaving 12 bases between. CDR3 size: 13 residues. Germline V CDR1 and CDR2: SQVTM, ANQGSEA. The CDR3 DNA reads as TGCAGCGTTTCTCAAAACCCTTCCTACGAGCAGTACTTC. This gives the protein CSVSQNPSYEQYF.

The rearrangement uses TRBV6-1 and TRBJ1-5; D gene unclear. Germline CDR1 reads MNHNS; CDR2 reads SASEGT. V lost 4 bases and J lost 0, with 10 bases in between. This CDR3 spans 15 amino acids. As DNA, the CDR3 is TGTGCCAGCAGTGGTCGATACTATAGCAATCAGCCCCAGCATTTT. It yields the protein CASSGRYYSNQPQHF.

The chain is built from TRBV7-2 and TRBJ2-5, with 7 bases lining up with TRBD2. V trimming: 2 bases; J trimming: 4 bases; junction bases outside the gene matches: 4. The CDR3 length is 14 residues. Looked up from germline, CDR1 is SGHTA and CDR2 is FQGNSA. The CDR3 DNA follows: TGTGCCAGCAGCTTAAGGCTAGCGGTAGAGACCCAGTACTTC. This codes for CASSLRLAVETQYF.

This CDR3 is CASSLDDRGFYGYTF. CDR3 sequence (DNA): TGCGCCAGCAGCTTGGACGACAGGGGCTTCTATGGCTACACCTTC. The chain is built from TRBV5-1 and TRBJ1-2; 8 bases are shared with TRBD1. V lost 0 bases, J lost 4 bases, and 5 bases stayed unmatched. The CDR3 contains 15 residues. The germline CDR1 and CDR2 sequences are SGHRS and YFSETQ. The entire variable domain, with the rest obtained from reference TRBV5-1 and TRBJ1-2, is as follows: KAGVTQTPRYLIKTRGQQVTLSCSPISGHRSVSWYQQTPGQGLQFLFEYFSETQRNKGNFPGRFSGRQFSNSRSEMNVSTLELGDSALYLCASSLDDRGFYGYTFGSGTRLTVV.

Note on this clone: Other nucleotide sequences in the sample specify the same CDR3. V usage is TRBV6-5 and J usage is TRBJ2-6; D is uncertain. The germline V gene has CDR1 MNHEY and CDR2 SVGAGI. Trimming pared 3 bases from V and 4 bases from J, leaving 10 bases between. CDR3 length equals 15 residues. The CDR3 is CASSYQGSGANVLTF. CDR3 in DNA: TGTGCCAGCAGTTATCAAGGGTCAGGGGCCAACGTCCTGACTTTC.

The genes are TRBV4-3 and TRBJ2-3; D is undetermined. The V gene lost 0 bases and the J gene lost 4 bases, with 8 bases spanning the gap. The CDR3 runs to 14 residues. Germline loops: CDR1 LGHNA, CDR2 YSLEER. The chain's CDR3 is CASSQDNTSDTQYF. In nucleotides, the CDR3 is TGCGCCAGCAGCCAAGATAATACTTCAGATACGCAGTATTTT.

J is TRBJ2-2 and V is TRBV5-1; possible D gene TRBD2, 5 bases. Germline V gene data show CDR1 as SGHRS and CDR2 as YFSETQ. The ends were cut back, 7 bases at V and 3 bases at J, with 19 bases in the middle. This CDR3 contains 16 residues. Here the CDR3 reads CASFWSGAIDTGELFF. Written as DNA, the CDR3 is TGCGCCAGCTTTTGGAGCGGTGCGATCGACACCGGGGAGCTGTTTTTT.

The CDR3 spells CASSPGTSGGALDTQYF. DNA of the CDR3: TGTGCCAGCAGCCCAGGGACTAGCGGGGGGGCCTTGGATACGCAGTATTTT. V is TRBV11-1 and J is TRBJ2-3, with 16 bases that match TRBD2. The germline CDR1 and CDR2 sequences are SGHAT and FQDESV (reference sequence). With 5 bases clipped from V and 6 bases from J, the junction kept 8 bases outside the gene matches. The CDR3 covers 17 residues.

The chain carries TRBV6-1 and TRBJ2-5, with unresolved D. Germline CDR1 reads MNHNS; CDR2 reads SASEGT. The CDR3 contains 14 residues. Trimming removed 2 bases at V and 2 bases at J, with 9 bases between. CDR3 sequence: CASSEQTTQETQYF. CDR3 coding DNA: TGTGCCAGCAGTGAACAAACTACGCAAGAGACCCAGTACTTC.

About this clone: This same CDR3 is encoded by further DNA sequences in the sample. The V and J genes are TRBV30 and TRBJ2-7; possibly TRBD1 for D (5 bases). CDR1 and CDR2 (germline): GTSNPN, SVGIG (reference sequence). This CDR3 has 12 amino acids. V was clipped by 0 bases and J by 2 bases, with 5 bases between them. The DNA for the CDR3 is TGTGCCTGGAGTGTCAGGGCCTACGAGCAGTACTTC. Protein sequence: CAWSVRAYEQYF.

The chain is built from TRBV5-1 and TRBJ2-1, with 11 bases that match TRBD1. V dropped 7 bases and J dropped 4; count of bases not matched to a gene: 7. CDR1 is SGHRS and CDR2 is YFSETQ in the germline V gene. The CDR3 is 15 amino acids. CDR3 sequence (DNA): TGCGCCAGCCAGGTCGGGACAGGGGGTTACAATGAGCAGTTCTTC. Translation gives CASQVGTGGYNEQFF.

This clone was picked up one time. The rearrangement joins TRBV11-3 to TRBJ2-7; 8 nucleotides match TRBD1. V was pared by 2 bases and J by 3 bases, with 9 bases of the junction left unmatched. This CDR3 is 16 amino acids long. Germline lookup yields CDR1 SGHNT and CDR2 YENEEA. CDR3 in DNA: TGTGCCAGCAGCTTATACTCCTCCGGACAGGGCTACGAGCAGTACTTC. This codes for CASSLYSSGQGYEQYF.

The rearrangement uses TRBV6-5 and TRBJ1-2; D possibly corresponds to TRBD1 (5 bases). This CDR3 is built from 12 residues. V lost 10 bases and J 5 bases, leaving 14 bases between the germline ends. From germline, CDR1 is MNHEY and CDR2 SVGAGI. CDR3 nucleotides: TGTGCCACCAAGACAGCTTCTTATGGCTACACCTTC. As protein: CATKTASYGYTF.

The CDR3 DNA reads as TGTGCCAGTAGTCCATGGCGGGGACTGGCAGATTACGAGCAGTACTTC. Translation: CASSPWRGLADYEQYF. The V and J genes are TRBV19 and TRBJ2-7, with D possibly being TRBD2 (6 bases). The CDR3 is made up of 16 amino acids. Germline loops: CDR1 LNHDA, CDR2 SQIVND (reference sequence). V was cut by 5 bases and J by 4 bases, with 21 bases left in between.

In DNA form, the CDR3 reads TGTGCCAGCAGTTACTCGATAGGGTCCTACGAGCAGTACTTC. Encoded protein: CASSYSIGSYEQYF. The rearrangement joins TRBV6-5 to TRBJ2-7; D gene uncertain. Trimming stripped 0 bases from V and 1 base from J, with 7 bases between. Germline CDR1 is MNHEY and CDR2 is SVGAGI. CDR3 size: 14 residues.

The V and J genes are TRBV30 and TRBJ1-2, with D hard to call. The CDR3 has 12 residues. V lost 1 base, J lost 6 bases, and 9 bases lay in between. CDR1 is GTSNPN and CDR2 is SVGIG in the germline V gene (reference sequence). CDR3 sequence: CAWSESGNGYTF. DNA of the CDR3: TGTGCCTGGAGTGAGAGTGGGAATGGCTACACCTTC. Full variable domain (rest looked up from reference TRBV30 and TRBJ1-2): SQTIHQWPATLVQPVGSPLSLECTVEGTSNPNLYWYRQAAGRGLQLLFYSVGIGQISSEVPQNLSASRPQDRQFILSSKKLLLSDSGFYLCAWSESGNGYTFGSGTRLTVV.

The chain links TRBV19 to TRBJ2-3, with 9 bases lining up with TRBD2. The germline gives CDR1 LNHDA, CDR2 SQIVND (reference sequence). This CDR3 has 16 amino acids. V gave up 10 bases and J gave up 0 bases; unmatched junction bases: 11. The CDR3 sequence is CATSTLAGTSTDTQYF. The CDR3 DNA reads TGTGCCACTTCGACTCTAGCGGGAACTAGCACAGATACGCAGTATTTT.

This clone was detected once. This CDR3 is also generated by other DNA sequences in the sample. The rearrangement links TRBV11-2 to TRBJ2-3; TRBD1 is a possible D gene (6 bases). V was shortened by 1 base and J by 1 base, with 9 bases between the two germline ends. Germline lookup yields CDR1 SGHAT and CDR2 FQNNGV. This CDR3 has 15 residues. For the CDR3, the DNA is TGTGCCAGCAGCTTAGGGGGGCCCGGCACAGATACGCAGTATTTT. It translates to CASSLGGPGTDTQYF.

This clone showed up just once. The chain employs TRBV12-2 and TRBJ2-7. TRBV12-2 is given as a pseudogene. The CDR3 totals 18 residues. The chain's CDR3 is CASRLERMGVWISYEQYF. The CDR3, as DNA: TGTGCAAGTCGCTTAGAGAGGATGGGGGTATGGATTTCCTACGAGCAGTACTTC.